Below, 32 T cell receptor beta chains from the same sample are listed, as sequenced in a study of blood T cells in healthy people across ages. Through a sample-barcoded 5' primer and a J-beta primer mix, a second PCR was run for about 6 to 11 cycles. TCRdb recomputed calls from the 5' RACE reads with MiXCR, one row per CDR3 protein. The sample holds 1.5 million to 1.9 million distinct CDR3 sequences, about 45% seen once. What was sequenced was blood. The receptor set was obtained from a woman between 18 and 29 years old in good health.

This clonotype was seen ten or more times. The chain combines TRBV7-8 with TRBJ1-6; the match to TRBD1 covers 8 bases. With 5 bases clipped from V and 0 bases from J, the junction kept 3 bases outside the gene matches. The CDR3 is 16 residues long. From germline, CDR1 is SGHVS and CDR2 FQNEAQ. The CDR3 spells CASSPQGASYNSPLHF. The DNA for the CDR3 is TGTGCCAGCAGCCCGCAGGGGGCCTCCTATAATTCACCCCTCCACTTT.

The chain links TRBV5-4 to TRBJ2-1; 8 bases fit TRBD1. CDR3 length: 17 residues. Germline trimming cut 4 bases from V and 0 bases from J; bases unmatched to any gene: 9. CDR1 SGHNT and CDR2 YYREEE come from the germline V gene (reference sequence). CDR3 in DNA: TGTGCCAGCAGCCGAGGACAGGGCCAAACCTCCTACAATGAGCAGTTCTTC. Amino acid sequence: CASSRGQGQTSYNEQFF. Full variable domain (rest looked up from reference TRBV5-4 and TRBJ2-1): ETGVTQSPTHLIKTRGQQVTLRCSSQSGHNTVSWYQQALGQGPQFIFQYYREEENGRGNFPPRFSGLQFPNYSSELNVNALELDDSALYLCASSRGQGQTSYNEQFFGPGTRLTVL.

The V and J genes are TRBV3-1 and TRBJ1-1, with TRBD1 matching 9 bases. Germline V gene data show CDR1 as LGHDT and CDR2 as YNNKEL (reference sequence). The ends lost 2 bases at V and 4 bases at J; junction bases unmatched: 5. The CDR3 loop spans 15 amino acids. CDR3 region: CASSQRNRGPTEAFF. CDR3 nucleotide sequence: TGTGCCAGCAGCCAAAGAAACAGGGGGCCCACTGAAGCTTTCTTT.

V and J are TRBV11-2 and TRBJ2-6; TRBD1 might be the D (5 bases). CDR3 size: 19 residues. Germline V gives CDR1 SGHAT, CDR2 FQNNGV. Trimming shortened V by 2 bases and J by 2 bases, and 19 bases separated the two germline ends. In DNA, the CDR3 is TGTGCCAGCAGCTTATCGGGTGACCCCAGGGCGGCTGGGGCCAACGTCCTGACTTTC. Its translation: CASSLSGDPRAAGANVLTF.

The rearrangement links TRBV11-2 to TRBJ2-1; no firm D call. The CDR3 has 14 amino acids. The V gene lost 7 bases and the J gene lost 0 bases, with 10 bases spanning the gap. Looked up from germline, CDR1 is SGHAT and CDR2 is FQNNGV. The CDR3 region has the DNA TGTGCCAGCACCCTACTTAGCTCCTACAATGAGCAGTTCTTC. This encodes CASTLLSSYNEQFF.

Concerning this clonotype itself: Mismatch with germline at one junction end may stem from a read error. The V and J genes are TRBV6-5 and TRBJ1-1; D is uncertain. The CDR3 has 15 residues. Per the germline V gene, CDR1 is MNHEY and CDR2 is SVGAGI. The CDR3 DNA follows: TGTGCCAGCAGTTACTTATTGGGCAGGAGCACTGGAGCTTTCTTT. As protein: CASSYLLGRSTGAFF.

This chain connects TRBV3-1 to TRBJ1-1; 7 bases line up with TRBD1. Looked up from germline, CDR1 is LGHDT and CDR2 is YNNKEL (reference sequence). The CDR3 covers 15 residues. The junction had 6 bases not matched to a gene; V was cut back by 0 bases and J by 5 bases. The DNA of the CDR3 is TGTGCCAGCAGCCAAGAGACAGGGAAGAGAACTGAAGCTTTCTTT. It specifies CASSQETGKRTEAFF.

There are a few counts of this clonotype. The rearrangement links TRBV10-3 to TRBJ2-5; D may match TRBD1 or TRBD2 (5 bases each). From germline, CDR1 is ENHRY and CDR2 SYGVKD. V gave up 8 bases and J gave up 11 bases, with 18 bases separating them. This CDR3 is built from 12 residues. The CDR3 DNA reads as TGTGCCATCGGGGCTAGCTTCGGTGAGCAGTACTTC. Its translation: CAIGASFGEQYF.

This chain connects TRBV7-2 to TRBJ2-6, with D possibly being TRBD1 (5 bases). The CDR3 contains 16 residues. CDR1 is SGHTA and CDR2 is FQGNSA in the germline V gene. V was shortened by 0 bases and J by 2 bases, with 8 bases between the two germline ends. The CDR3: CASSLARVAGANVLTF. CDR3 nucleotide sequence: TGTGCCAGCAGCTTAGCCAGGGTTGCTGGGGCCAACGTCCTGACTTTC. The whole variable domain, filled in from reference TRBV7-2 and TRBJ2-6, reads GAGVSQSPSNKVTEKGKDVELRCDPISGHTALYWYRQSLGQGLEFLIYFQGNSAPDKSGLPSDRFSAERTGGSVSTLTIQRTQQEDSAVYLCASSLARVAGANVLTFGAGSRLTVL.

The chain combines TRBV27 with TRBJ1-5; tentative D call: TRBD1 (5 bases). V was cut by 6 bases and J by 0 bases, with 15 bases left in between. The CDR3 has 16 residues. Germline-derived CDR1 and CDR2 are MNHEY and SMNVEV (reference sequence). Written as DNA, the CDR3 is TGTGCCAGCAGGCCCCGTAGGACATTTAGCAATCAGCCCCAGCATTTT. This translates into CASRPRRTFSNQPQHF.

The rearrangement joins TRBV7-2 to TRBJ1-4; D may be TRBD1 (6 bases). This CDR3 comprises 14 residues. Trimming shortened V by 5 bases and J by 8 bases, and 15 bases separated the two germline ends. The germline V gene has CDR1 SGHTA and CDR2 FQGNSA. The CDR3 is CASSVRNGGEKLFF. In DNA form, the CDR3 reads TGTGCCAGCAGCGTACGAAACGGGGGCGAAAAACTGTTTTTT.

The chain joins TRBV5-1 to TRBJ2-5, with 12 bases lining up with TRBD2. With 5 bases clipped from V and 1 base from J, the junction kept 6 bases outside the gene matches. This CDR3 has 16 residues. The germline V gene encodes CDR1 SGHRS and CDR2 YFSETQ. The CDR3 DNA follows: TGCGCCAGCAGTCCTAGCGGGGGGGCACTCCAAGAGACCCAGTACTTC. This encodes CASSPSGGALQETQYF.

The genes are TRBV2 and TRBJ1-2; D perhaps matches TRBD1 (6 bases). Between the trimmed V and J ends, which lost 7 bases and 8 bases, there was a span of 17 bases. The length of the CDR3 is 13 residues. Germline V gene lookup returns CDR1 SNHLY and CDR2 FYNNEI. CDR3 region: CASTSQQGGGYTF. The CDR3 DNA is TGTGCCAGCACTTCGCAACAGGGTGGAGGCTACACCTTC.

At least ten counts were recorded for this clonotype. The chain carries TRBV4-1 and TRBJ1-1; D not resolved. V dropped 4 bases and J dropped 0 bases, with 9 bases sitting between them. The germline V gene has CDR1 MGHRA and CDR2 YSYEKL. This CDR3 is built from 14 residues. For the CDR3, the DNA is TGCGCCAGCAGCCGGACGGTCATGAACACTGAAGCTTTCTTT. Protein sequence: CASSRTVMNTEAFF.

The CDR3 reads CASSLWAGAYNEQFF. The DNA of the CDR3 is TGTGCCAGCAGTTTATGGGCGGGAGCCTACAATGAGCAGTTCTTC. This chain links TRBV28 with TRBJ2-1; 7 bases are shared with TRBD2. After removal of 0 bases from V and 2 bases from J, the junction contained 1 base not matched to a gene. CDR1 is MDHEN, CDR2 SYDVKM, per germline. The CDR3 runs 15 residues.

This clonotype has a handful of counts. This chain uses TRBV3-1 with TRBJ2-6; no reliable D call. This CDR3 comprises 13 residues. Trimming removed 1 base from V and 11 bases from J, with 9 bases in between. Per the germline V gene, CDR1 is LGHDT and CDR2 is YNNKEL (reference sequence). CDR3 DNA: TGTGCCAGCAGCCAAGTGGAGATGGACGTCCTGACTTTC. As protein: CASSQVEMDVLTF. Full variable domain (missing parts from reference TRBV3-1 and TRBJ2-6): DTAVSQTPKYLVTQMGNDKSIKCEQNLGHDTMYWYKQDSKKFLKIMFSYNNKELIINETVPNRFSPKSPDKAHLNLHINSLELGDSAVYFCASSQVEMDVLTFGAGSRLTVL.

V and J are TRBV5-6 and TRBJ1-6; D unclear. Between the trimmed V and J ends, which lost 5 bases and 7 bases, there was a span of 10 bases. Germline CDR1 SGHDT, CDR2 YYEEEE. This CDR3 has 13 amino acids. As DNA, the CDR3 is TGTGCCAGCAGTATAGCGCGGAATTCACCCCTCCACTTT. Protein: CASSIARNSPLHF.

This clonotype was counted ten times or more. The chain is built from TRBV5-1 and TRBJ1-6; D might be TRBD1 (6 bases). CDR1 and CDR2 from the germline V gene are SGHRS and YFSETQ. V lost 4 bases, J lost 11 bases, and 13 bases lay in between. The CDR3 has 13 residues. CDR3 in amino acids: CASSEQGMPPLHF. Here the CDR3 DNA reads TGCGCCAGCAGCGAACAGGGTATGCCACCCCTCCACTTT.

This chain uses TRBV2 with TRBJ2-3; TRBD1 matches at 8 bases. Germline CDR1 SNHLY, CDR2 FYNNEI. The trim removed 11 bases at V and 0 bases at J, leaving 13 bases unmatched. The CDR3 runs 16 residues. In DNA, the CDR3 is TGTGCCGGCACCCGACAGGGGCCTATTAGCACAGATACGCAGTATTTT. The encoded protein is CAGTRQGPISTDTQYF.

In its sample, this clonotype was seen a few times. For the CDR3, the DNA is TGCAGTGCTAATATTTGGCCGCCCTCCAGCTCCTACGAGCAGTACTTC. This sequence encodes CSANIWPPSSSYEQYF. The V call is TRBV20-1, the J call TRBJ2-7; no firm D call. With 4 bases removed from V and 0 bases from J, the gap between germline ends came to 19 bases. From germline, CDR1 is DFQATT and CDR2 SNEGSKA (reference sequence). This CDR3 has 16 residues.

The chain couples TRBV6-5 to TRBJ1-2, with D uncertain. Per germline, CDR1 MNHEY and CDR2 SVGAGI. Trimming shortened V by 8 bases and J by 8 bases, and 18 bases separated the two germline ends. The CDR3 is made up of 13 amino acids. CDR3 residues: CASGHAPVLGYTF. The CDR3, as DNA: TGTGCCAGCGGCCACGCCCCGGTCCTGGGCTACACCTTC.

This clonotype was detected a few times. The V call is TRBV4-1, the J call TRBJ2-7; possibly TRBD2 for D (5 bases). The length of the CDR3 is 13 residues. Germline V gene sequence: CDR1 MGHRA, CDR2 YSYEKL. V lost 4 bases and J 3 bases, leaving 10 bases between the germline ends. CDR3 protein: CASSPIGSYEQYF. CDR3 DNA: TGCGCCAGCAGCCCGATAGGGAGCTACGAGCAGTACTTC.

This clonotype was detected only a few times. The genes are TRBV29-1 and TRBJ2-7; perhaps TRBD1 as D (6 bases). With 6 bases removed from V and 3 bases from J, the gap between germline ends came to 12 bases. From germline, CDR1 is SQVTM and CDR2 ANQGSEA. CDR3 size: 12 residues. The CDR3 here is CSVVKGDYEQYF. As DNA, the CDR3 is TGCAGCGTCGTTAAGGGGGACTACGAGCAGTACTTC.

The chain has TRBV20-1 and TRBJ1-5; 9 bases fit TRBD1. After removal of 6 bases from V and 0 bases from J, the junction contained 9 bases not matched to a gene. The CDR3 consists of 16 residues. Germline V lookup: CDR1 DFQATT, CDR2 SNEGSKA (reference sequence). The DNA for the CDR3 is TGCAGTGCCTCCGGGACAGGGATTCGTAGCAATCAGCCCCAGCATTTT. Encoded protein: CSASGTGIRSNQPQHF.

The J gene is TRBJ2-3, the V gene TRBV12-3 or TRBV12-4, with a tentative D call TRBD1 (5 bases). V lost 6 bases and J lost 6, with 16 bases in between. The CDR3 runs 14 residues. CDR3 in amino acids: CASRHTGSTDTQYF. The CDR3 DNA follows: TGTGCCAGCAGACATACAGGCTCAACGGATACGCAGTATTTT.

The genes are TRBV5-1 and TRBJ1-5, with D perhaps TRBD1 (5 bases). The germline CDR1 and CDR2 sequences are SGHRS and YFSETQ. V lost 4 bases and J 2 bases, leaving 13 bases between the germline ends. This CDR3 comprises 15 residues. The CDR3 nucleotides read TGCGCCAGCAGCCGGTTACCGGGGGGCAATCAGCCCCAGCATTTT. Translating it yields CASSRLPGGNQPQHF.

The J gene is TRBJ2-1, the V gene TRBV11-2, with D possibly being TRBD2 (6 bases). CDR3 length equals 14 residues. Per germline, CDR1 SGHAT and CDR2 FQNNGV. Trimming took 4 bases from V and 2 from J, leaving 9 bases between them. CDR3 sequence reads: CASSCRGTYNEQFF. The CDR3 DNA reads as TGTGCCAGCAGCTGCCGGGGGACCTACAATGAGCAGTTCTTC.

The V call is TRBV27, the J call TRBJ1-6; D possibly corresponds to TRBD1 (6 bases). The CDR3 is made up of 15 amino acids. Germline V gene sequence: CDR1 MNHEY, CDR2 SMNVEV (reference sequence). V lost 5 bases to trimming and J lost 9 bases, with 17 bases between them. The CDR3 coding sequence is TGTGCCAGCAGTGACTTACAGGGTGGCAGTTCACCCCTCCACTTT. Translating gives CASSDLQGGSSPLHF.

This clonotype was observed a handful of times. J is TRBJ2-5 and V is TRBV3-1, with D hard to call. CDR1 and CDR2 from the germline V gene are LGHDT and YNNKEL (reference sequence). Trimming removed 3 bases from V and 3 bases from J, with 5 bases in between. CDR3 size: 12 residues. CDR3 nucleotides: TGTGCCAGCAGCCACCTGGAAGAGACCCAGTACTTC. This codes for CASSHLEETQYF.

The V and J genes are TRBV7-9 and TRBJ2-7, with unresolved D. CDR1 and CDR2 from the germline V gene are SEHNR and FQNEAQ (reference sequence). This CDR3 region has 16 residues. Trimming took off 0 bases at V and 7 bases at J, with 19 bases between the two ends. CDR3 bases: TGTGCCAGCAGCTTAGCTAAAGAAAGGGTCCGCAATGAGCAGTACTTC. This encodes CASSLAKERVRNEQYF. The full variable domain, its missing parts supplied by reference TRBV7-9 and TRBJ2-7, is DTGVSQNPRHKITKRGQNVTFRCDPISEHNRLYWYRQTLGQGPEFLTYFQNEAQLEKSRLLSDRFSAERPKGSFSTLEIQRTEQGDSAMYLCASSLAKERVRNEQYFGPGTRLTVT.

There are a few counts of this clonotype. The J gene is TRBJ2-5, the V gene TRBV2; D might be TRBD2 (6 bases). Per germline, CDR1 SNHLY and CDR2 FYNNEI. This CDR3 region has 14 residues. The germline V and J ends were trimmed by 2 bases and 2 bases, with 9 bases remaining between them. CDR3 nucleotide sequence: TGTGCCAGCAGTGAATCGCGGGGACAAGAGACCCAGTACTTC. Its translation is CASSESRGQETQYF. Complete variable domain (other parts from reference TRBV2 and TRBJ2-5): EPEVTQTPSHQVTQMGQEVILRCVPISNHLYFYWYRQILGQKVEFLVSFYNNEISEKSEIFDDQFSVERPDGSNFTLKIRSTKLEDSAMYFCASSESRGQETQYFGPGTRLLVL.

The gene calls are TRBV7-8 and TRBJ1-5; D possibly corresponds to TRBD1 (6 bases). V lost 5 bases, J lost 1 base, and 15 bases lay in between. The CDR3 contains 16 residues. Germline values: CDR1 SGHVS, CDR2 FQNEAQ. CDR3 nucleotides: TGTGCCAGCAGCAGCCGGACAGTGAGGAGCAATCAGCCCCAGCATTTT. It yields the protein CASSSRTVRSNQPQHF.